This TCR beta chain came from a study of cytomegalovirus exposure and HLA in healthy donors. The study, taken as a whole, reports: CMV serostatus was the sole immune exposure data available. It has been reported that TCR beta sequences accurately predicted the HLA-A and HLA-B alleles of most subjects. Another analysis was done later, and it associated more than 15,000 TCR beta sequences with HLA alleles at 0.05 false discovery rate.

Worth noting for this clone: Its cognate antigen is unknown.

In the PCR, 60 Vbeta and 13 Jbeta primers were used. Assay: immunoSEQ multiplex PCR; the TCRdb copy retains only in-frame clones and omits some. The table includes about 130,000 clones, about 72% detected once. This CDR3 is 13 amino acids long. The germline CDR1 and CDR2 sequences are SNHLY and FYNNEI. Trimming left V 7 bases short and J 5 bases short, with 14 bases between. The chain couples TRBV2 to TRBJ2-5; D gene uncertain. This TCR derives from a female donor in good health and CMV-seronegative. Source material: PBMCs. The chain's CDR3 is CASTVALRETQYF. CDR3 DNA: TGTGCCAGCACGGTTGCGTTACGTGAGACCCAGTACTTC.